The clone carrying this T cell receptor (beta chain) was detected once. The target antigen is unknown. In the original analysis: ImmunoSEQ sequences covered only the junction and lacked quality scores; filtering therefore differed. Sequencing was performed with immunoSEQ multiplex PCR; in TCRdb, only in-frame clones are kept and a portion is missing. The DNA gave D and trimming, while V, J and clone size come from that table. The data show some 2.1 million clones, about 95% seen once. This specimen comes from a study of shared clonotypes between healthy human individuals. Overall study context: Per-donor plates numbered three CD4 naive, three CD4 memory, two CD8 naive and one CD8 memory.

It was CD45RO-negative cells, positively selected for CCR7, that made up naive CD8 cells, with terminally differentiated effector memory CD45RA+ cells excluded. Donors were Caucasian adults residing in Nashville, Tennessee, USA. Overall study findings and caveats: Clonotype sharing across donors was expected to vary with sequencing depth.

Germline CDR1 reads SGHRS; CDR2 reads YFSETQ. Trimming at V came to 4 bases and at J to 3 bases, leaving 9 bases not matched to a gene. The CDR3 is 15 residues long. J is TRBJ2-7 and V is TRBV5-1; 8 positions match TRBD1. Source material: naive CD8+ T cells sorted from blood. The receptor comes from a man between 18 and 29 years old in good health. The CDR3: CASSLHPGQGYEQYF. For the CDR3, the DNA is TGCGCCAGCAGCCTTCATCCCGGACAGGGCTACGAGCAGTACTTC.